This T cell receptor (beta chain) appears in the sequencing data of a study of blood T cell repertoires in COVID-19. Study at large: The United States, Italy and Spain were the sources of the acute and convalescent COVID-19 samples. In each case, the material was cDNA or gDNA derived from T cells, B-cell-depleted T cells, or PBMCs.

In the original analysis: Reference gene primer amplification gave nucleated cell count estimates. The table came from immunoSEQ multiplex PCR; TCRdb's copy has only in-frame clones and leaves some out. D and trimming come from the DNA, and the V and J calls and clone size come from that table. Among 250,000 to 350,000 clones listed, 80% to 85% were seen once. Losses at the gene ends were 0 bases for V and 5 bases for J; bases not matched to a gene: 4. The V gene's germline CDR1 is SGHRS and CDR2 YFSETQ. CDR3 size: 14 residues. This TCR was recovered from a person in their 70s with COVID-19, enrolled during active disease. The V and J genes are TRBV5-1 and TRBJ1-2, with TRBD1 identical over 7 bases. Specimen: peripheral blood. In DNA, the CDR3 is TGCGCCAGCAGCTTGGGAGACAGGGAGTATGGCTACACCTTC. Translated, it gives CASSLGDREYGYTF.